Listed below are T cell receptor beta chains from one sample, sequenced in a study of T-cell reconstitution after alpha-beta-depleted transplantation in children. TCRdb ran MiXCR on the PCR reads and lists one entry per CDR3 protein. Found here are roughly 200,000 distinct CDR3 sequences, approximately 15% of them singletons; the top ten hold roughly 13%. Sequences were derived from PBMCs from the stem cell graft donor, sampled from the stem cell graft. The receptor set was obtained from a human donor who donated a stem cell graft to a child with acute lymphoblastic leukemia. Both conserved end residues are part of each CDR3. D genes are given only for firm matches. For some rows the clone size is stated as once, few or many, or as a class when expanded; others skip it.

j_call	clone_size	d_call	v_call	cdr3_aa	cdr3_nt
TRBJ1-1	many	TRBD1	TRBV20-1	CSARDGEGARIEAFF	TGCAGTGCTAGAGATGGCGAGGGGGCGCGGATTGAAGCTTTCTTT
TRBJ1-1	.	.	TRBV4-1	CASSQSDGDMNTEAFF	TGCGCCAGCAGCCAATCGGACGGCGACATGAACACTGAAGCTTTCTTT
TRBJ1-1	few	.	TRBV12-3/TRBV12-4	CASRGGSTANPDTEAFF	TGTGCCAGCAGAGGGGGGTCAACCGCAAACCCAGACACTGAAGCTTTCTTT
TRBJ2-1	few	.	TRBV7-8	CASSPRTVSSYNEQFF	TGTGCCAGCAGTCCGCGGACGGTAAGCTCCTACAATGAGCAGTTCTTC
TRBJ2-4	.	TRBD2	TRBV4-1	CASSQTGGQNIQYF	TGCGCCAGCAGCCAAACGGGGGGACAAAACATTCAGTACTTC
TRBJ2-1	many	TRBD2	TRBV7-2	CASSLAPSGNDNEQFF	TGTGCCAGCAGCTTAGCCCCTAGCGGGAACGACAATGAGCAGTTCTTC
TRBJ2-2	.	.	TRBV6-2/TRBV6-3	CASSYSGSGNTGELFF	TGTGCCAGCAGTTACTCGGGTAGCGGTAACACCGGGGAGCTGTTTTTT
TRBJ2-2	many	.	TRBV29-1	CSVVPGNTGELFF	TGCAGCGTTGTTCCGGGAAACACCGGGGAGCTGTTTTTT
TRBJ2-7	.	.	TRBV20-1	CSAGTFEQYF	TGCAGTGCTGGGACTTTTGAACAGTACTTC
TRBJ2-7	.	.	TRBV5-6	CASSLLAQELRGFYEQYF	TGTGCCAGCAGCTTGCTAGCACAGGAACTACGGGGTTTCTACGAGCAGTACTTC
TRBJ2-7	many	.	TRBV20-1	CSASTGSYEQYF	TGCAGTGCTAGTACGGGGTCCTACGAGCAGTACTTC
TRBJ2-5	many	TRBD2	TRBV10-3	CAISTTSGSGGTQYF	TGTGCCATCAGTACGACTAGCGGGAGTGGAGGGACCCAGTACTTC
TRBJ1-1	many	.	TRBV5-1	CASSLAGQSTEAFF	TGCGCCAGCAGCTTGGCTGGGCAGAGCACTGAAGCTTTCTTT
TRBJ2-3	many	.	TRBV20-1	CSASDVRGGGGITDTQYF	TGCAGTGCTAGTGATGTTAGAGGGGGAGGCGGGATCACAGATACGCAGTATTTT
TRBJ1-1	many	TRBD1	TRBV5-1	CASSLWTGGGKAFF	TGCGCCAGCAGCTTGTGGACAGGTGGTGGGAAAGCTTTCTTT
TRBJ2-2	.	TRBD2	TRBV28	CASTRGGGANTGELFF	TGTGCCAGCACCAGAGGCGGGGGAGCGAACACCGGGGAGCTGTTTTTT
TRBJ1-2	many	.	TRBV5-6	CASRDSYYGYTF	TGTGCCAGCAGGGACAGTTACTATGGCTACACCTTC
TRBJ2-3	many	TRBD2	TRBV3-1	CASSQGWTSGRVADTQYF	TGTGCCAGCAGCCAAGGCTGGACTAGCGGGAGAGTAGCAGATACGCAGTATTTT
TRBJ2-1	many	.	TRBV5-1	CASSWSGRADEQFF	TGCGCCAGCAGCTGGTCGGGCAGGGCCGATGAGCAGTTCTTC
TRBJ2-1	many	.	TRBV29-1	CSVDQGGSYNEQFF	TGCAGCGTCGATCAGGGAGGCTCCTACAATGAGCAGTTCTTC